This entry lists 29 T cell receptor beta chains sequenced from one sample in a study of T cell repertoires in cytomegalovirus infection. TCRdb re-analysed the reads in MiXCR, keeping a single row per CDR3 protein. Altogether about 490,000 distinct CDR3 sequences are present, roughly 29% being singletons, with the ten largest covering about 13%. The sequenced material came from PBMCs. The receptors stem from a human donor in good health (CMV status not recorded). Some clones in this sample may be carry-over from other donors' samples.

This CDR3 is CASSLKVGWDYNEQFF. CDR3 nucleotide sequence: TGCGCCAGCAGCCTAAAGGTGGGTTGGGATTACAATGAGCAGTTCTTC. The chain joins TRBV4-1 to TRBJ2-1; no reliable D call. The CDR3 has 16 amino acids. Germline CDR1 MGHRA, CDR2 YSYEKL. V shed 4 bases and J shed 4 bases, with 17 bases lying between them.

This clonotype showed up many times. The V gene is TRBV12-3 or TRBV12-4, the J gene TRBJ2-5; D uncertain. The germline V and J ends were trimmed by 3 bases and 5 bases, with 7 bases remaining between them. This CDR3 is 12 amino acids long. The CDR3, as DNA: TGTGCCAGCAGTTTTTCTAGGGAGACCCAGTACTTC. Translation gives CASSFSRETQYF.

This clonotype was found a few times. J is TRBJ1-3 and V is TRBV29-1, with D unresolved. Germline values: CDR1 SQVTM, CDR2 ANQGSEA. There are 13 residues in the CDR3. V lost 4 bases to trimming and J lost 1 base, with 8 bases between them. DNA for the CDR3: TGCAGCGTTGCCCTGACATCTGGAAACACCATATATTTT. It encodes CSVALTSGNTIYF.

The chain has TRBV20-1 and TRBJ2-3, with 9 bases that match TRBD2. CDR1 is DFQATT, CDR2 SNEGSKA, per germline (reference sequence). There are 15 residues in the CDR3. The J segment lost 0 bases and the V segment lost 3 bases, leaving 4 bases of the junction unmatched. CDR3 nucleotides: TGCAGTGCTAGTCAAGGACTAGCGAGCACAGATACGCAGTATTTT. Amino acids: CSASQGLASTDTQYF.

This clonotype was counted at least ten times. This chain links TRBV7-2 with TRBJ2-1; 7 nucleotides align to TRBD2. This CDR3 is built from 17 residues. The V gene end was trimmed by 5 bases and the J gene end by 4 bases; junction bases not matched to a gene: 14. The germline V gene has CDR1 SGHTA and CDR2 FQGNSA. The CDR3 is CASSPLGTGGLYNEQFF. CDR3 bases: TGTGCCAGCAGCCCTTTGGGGACGGGAGGACTTTACAATGAGCAGTTCTTC.

This chain connects TRBV4-1 to TRBJ2-7; maybe TRBD1 (6 bases). Trimming removed 2 bases from V and 3 bases from J, with 11 bases in between. Germline values: CDR1 MGHRA, CDR2 YSYEKL. This CDR3 is built from 14 residues. CDR3 nucleotides: TGCGCCAGCAGCCAAACAGGGTCCCTCTACGAGCAGTACTTC. Encoded protein: CASSQTGSLYEQYF.

This clonotype was seen ten or more times. V and J are TRBV7-9 and TRBJ1-2; possible D gene TRBD1, 5 bases. V lost 3 bases, J lost 4 bases, and 9 bases lay in between. The CDR3 contains 13 residues. Germline V gene lookup returns CDR1 SEHNR and CDR2 FQNEAQ (reference sequence). CDR3 region: CASSFDSLYGYTF. DNA for the CDR3: TGTGCCAGCAGCTTCGACAGCCTCTATGGCTACACCTTC.

The sample holds many counts of this clonotype. The rearrangement links TRBV7-2 to TRBJ2-3, with D possibly matching TRBD2 (5 bases). This CDR3 region has 15 residues. Trimming stripped 1 base from V and 2 bases from J, with 10 bases between. CDR1 is SGHTA, CDR2 FQGNSA, per germline. CDR3 protein: CASSLGYGNTDTQYF. In DNA, the CDR3 is TGTGCCAGCAGCTTAGGATACGGGAACACAGATACGCAGTATTTT.

The chain has TRBV20-1 and TRBJ1-2; 8 nucleotides agree with TRBD1. Germline V gene data show CDR1 as DFQATT and CDR2 as SNEGSKA (reference sequence). The J segment lost 6 bases and the V segment lost 2 bases, leaving 5 bases of the junction unmatched. The CDR3 covers 13 residues. In nucleotides, the CDR3 is TGCAGTGCTAGACCGACAGGGGAGGATGGCTACACCTTC. Residues: CSARPTGEDGYTF.

This clonotype was counted many times. The V and J genes are TRBV7-8 and TRBJ2-5, with D perhaps assigned TRBD1 or TRBD2 (6 bases each). CDR3 length equals 15 residues. V lost 4 bases and J 5 bases, leaving 17 bases between the germline ends. Per the germline V gene, CDR1 is SGHVS and CDR2 is FQNEAQ. The CDR3 here is CASSSQGTGWETQYF. The CDR3 DNA sequence: TGTGCCAGCAGCTCCCAGGGGACTGGTTGGGAGACCCAGTACTTC.

The table lists this clonotype with a few counts. This chain joins TRBV7-8 and TRBJ2-7, with D possibly being TRBD1 or TRBD2 (5 bases each). The CDR3 covers 14 residues. Per germline, CDR1 SGHVS and CDR2 FQNEAQ. V was shortened by 2 bases and J by 3 bases, with 11 bases between the two germline ends. CDR3 sequence (DNA): TGTGCCAGCAGCTTATCGGGACGGATCTACGAGCAGTACGTC. This gives the protein CASSLSGRIYEQYV.

This clonotype has ten or more counts. The J gene is TRBJ2-1, the V gene TRBV7-2; the D gene is possibly TRBD2 (5 bases). Germline V gene sequence: CDR1 SGHTA, CDR2 FQGNSA. Trimming cost V 3 bases and J 5 bases, with 20 bases left between them. The CDR3 spans 17 residues. CDR3 amino acids: CASSFGVSLGEHNEQFF. CDR3 in DNA: TGTGCCAGCAGCTTTGGAGTCTCGCTCGGGGAACACAATGAGCAGTTCTTC.

The rearrangement joins TRBV5-6 to TRBJ2-3, with 8 nucleotides matching TRBD2. Germline V gene lookup returns CDR1 SGHDT and CDR2 YYEEEE. The CDR3 is 15 residues long. Trimming cost V 4 bases and J 4 bases; bases outside gene matches: 8. The CDR3 loop reads CASSTPGGGPDTQYF. The DNA of the CDR3 is TGTGCCAGCAGCACCCCGGGGGGGGGGCCAGATACGCAGTATTTT.

The CDR3 here is CASSRNEGRGEQYF. The CDR3 coding sequence is TGTGCCAGCAGTCGGAATGAGGGTCGGGGCGAGCAGTACTTC. V is TRBV5-4 and J is TRBJ2-7; weak D call: TRBD2 (5 bases). Trimming left V 5 bases short and J 6 bases short, with 18 bases between. The CDR3 runs 14 residues. Looked up from germline, CDR1 is SGHNT and CDR2 is YYREEE (reference sequence).

In this sample, this clonotype turned up many times. The chain couples TRBV7-6 to TRBJ2-1; 7 bases are shared with TRBD1. Germline V gene sequence: CDR1 SGHVS, CDR2 FNYEAQ. V trimming: 5 bases; J trimming: 5 bases; junction bases outside the gene matches: 6. CDR3 length equals 14 residues. The CDR3 loop is CASSPTGTHNEQFF. The CDR3 nucleotides are TGTGCCAGCAGCCCGACAGGGACCCACAATGAGCAGTTCTTC.

The chain couples TRBV14 to TRBJ2-5, with 7 bases lining up with TRBD1. The CDR3 spans 14 residues. J was trimmed by 2 bases and V by 4 bases; bases with no gene match: 4. The germline V gene encodes CDR1 SGHDN and CDR2 FVKESK. For the CDR3, the DNA is TGTGCCAGCAGCCCTACAGGGGTACAAGAGACCCAGTACTTC. It translates to CASSPTGVQETQYF.

The chain has TRBV10-3 and TRBJ2-7, with 11 nucleotides matching TRBD2. Germline V gives CDR1 ENHRY, CDR2 SYGVKD. The CDR3 sequence is 14 residues long. The ends lost 7 bases at V and 3 bases at J; junction bases unmatched: 5. The CDR3 loop is CAITGTSGNYEQYF. The CDR3 DNA reads as TGTGCCATCACGGGGACTAGCGGAAACTACGAGCAGTACTTC.

The table lists this clonotype with many counts. The chain uses TRBV7-2 and TRBJ1-1, with D uncertain. Germline loops: CDR1 SGHTA, CDR2 FQGNSA. V was pared by 2 bases and J by 5 bases, with 9 bases between. The CDR3 extends over 13 amino acids. The CDR3 DNA reads as TGTGCCAGCAGCTTAACGGACGTTACTGAAGCTTTCTTT. Protein sequence: CASSLTDVTEAFF. The entire variable domain, with the rest obtained from reference TRBV7-2 and TRBJ1-1, is as follows: GAGVSQSPSNKVTEKGKDVELRCDPISGHTALYWYRQSLGQGLEFLIYFQGNSAPDKSGLPSDRFSAERTGGSVSTLTIQRTQQEDSAVYLCASSLTDVTEAFFGQGTRLTVV.

This clonotype was seen ten or more times. CDR3 sequence (DNA): TGTGCCAGCAGCTTAGGGCAGGGGGCTAACGAGCAGTACTTC. As protein: CASSLGQGANEQYF. The chain combines TRBV7-6 with TRBJ2-7, with TRBD1 matching over 8 bases. The CDR3 runs to 14 residues. V gave up 1 base and J gave up 5 bases; unmatched junction bases: 4. CDR1 and CDR2 from the germline V gene are SGHVS and FNYEAQ. The full variable domain, rest sourced from reference TRBV7-6 and TRBJ2-7, is GAGVSQSPRYKVTKRGQDVALRCDPISGHVSLYWYRQALGQGPEFLTYFNYEAQQDKSGLPNDRFSAERPEGSISTLTIQRTEQRDSAMYRCASSLGQGANEQYFGPGTRLTVT.

V is TRBV9 and J is TRBJ1-2, with a tentative D call TRBD1 (6 bases). The germline CDR1 and CDR2 sequences are SGDLS and YYNGEE. There are 16 residues in the CDR3. V was cut by 4 bases and J by 4 bases, with 20 bases left in between. CDR3 DNA: TGTGCCAGCAGCCCCCCCCCAGGGGCAGGGATCTATGGCTACACCTTC. Its translation is CASSPPPGAGIYGYTF.

This clonotype was detected a few times. CDR3 DNA sequence: TGTGCCATCAGATCCCGAGAGACCCAGTACTTC. It translates to CAIRSRETQYF. The chain combines TRBV10-3 with TRBJ2-5; D call uncertain. V lost 6 bases and J 4 bases, leaving 6 bases between the germline ends. Germline V gives CDR1 ENHRY, CDR2 SYGVKD. The CDR3 has 11 amino acids.

This clonotype was detected a few times. The chain employs TRBV6-1 and TRBJ2-7, with TRBD2 as a possible D gene (6 bases). V lost 5 bases to trimming and J lost 6 bases, with 14 bases between them. CDR1 and CDR2 (germline): MNHNS, SASEGT. The length of the CDR3 is 13 residues. The CDR3 loop reads CASSLDYYAEQYV. CDR3 DNA: TGTGCCAGCAGTCTGGACTACTACGCCGAGCAGTACGTC.

This clonotype was observed many times. The CDR3 DNA reads as TGTGCCAGCAGCTTAGGTGACAGGGGCTATGGCTACACCTTC. As protein: CASSLGDRGYGYTF. V is TRBV7-2 and J is TRBJ1-2; 8 nucleotides match TRBD1. V gave up 1 base and J gave up 4 bases; unmatched junction bases: 2. Germline assignment: CDR1 SGHTA and CDR2 FQGNSA. The CDR3 spans 14 residues.

This clonotype has a handful of counts. The rearrangement joins TRBV4-2 to TRBJ2-2; D is undetermined. V was pared by 4 bases and J by 0 bases, with 6 bases between. This CDR3 has 14 residues. The germline gives CDR1 LGHNA, CDR2 YNFKEQ. The CDR3 here is CASSRESNTGELFF. The CDR3 bases are TGTGCCAGCAGCCGAGAATCGAACACCGGGGAGCTGTTTTTT.

This clonotype was found a few times. The rearrangement joins TRBV7-9 to TRBJ2-7; either TRBD1 or TRBD2 may fit D (5 bases each). The V gene's germline CDR1 is SEHNR and CDR2 FQNEAQ (reference sequence). This CDR3 region has 16 residues. Deletions cut 2 bases from V and 2 bases from J, with 16 bases between. The CDR3 region has the DNA TGTGCCAGCAGCTTATCTGGGGCAGGGAGAACCTACGAGCAGTACTTC. Translation: CASSLSGAGRTYEQYF.

The sample holds a few counts of this clonotype. This sequence joins TRBV10-3 and TRBJ1-2, with D perhaps matching TRBD1 (6 bases). The germline gives CDR1 ENHRY, CDR2 SYGVKD. The V end lost 7 bases, the J end lost 3 bases, and 12 bases lay between the germline ends. CDR3 size: 13 residues. CDR3 amino acids: CAINPAGDYGYTF. CDR3 sequence (DNA): TGTGCCATCAATCCCGCAGGGGACTATGGCTACACCTTC.

This clonotype was detected only a few times. The chain's CDR3 is CASSQGDSSSYEQYV. The CDR3, as DNA: TGCGCCAGCAGCCAAGGGGACAGTTCCTCCTACGAGCAGTACGTC. The genes are TRBV4-1 and TRBJ2-7; TRBD1 agrees at 7 bases. Unmatched junction bases numbered 3, after V lost 1 base and J lost 0 bases. The CDR3 covers 15 residues. Germline-derived CDR1 and CDR2 are MGHRA and YSYEKL.

Remarks on this clonotype: A read error may be the cause here, since a much bigger clone is one base away. The chain employs TRBV7-9 and TRBJ2-3; possibly TRBD1 for D (5 bases). Trimming shortened V by 8 bases and J by 4 bases, and 13 bases separated the two germline ends. The germline gives CDR1 SEHNR, CDR2 FQNEAQ (reference sequence). The CDR3 extends over 13 amino acids. CDR3 coding DNA: TGTGCCAGCTGCTCAGGGTCCGCAGATACGCAGTATTTT. It translates to CASCSGSADTQYF.

The V and J genes are TRBV28 and TRBJ2-5; no clear D gene. V was shortened by 7 bases and J by 3 bases, with 21 bases between the two germline ends. Germline V gene data show CDR1 as MDHEN and CDR2 as SYDVKM. The CDR3 loop spans 16 amino acids. This CDR3 is CASNSGAFGRKETQYF. The CDR3 region has the DNA TGTGCCAGCAATAGTGGAGCGTTCGGGCGCAAAGAGACCCAGTACTTC. The complete variable domain, with remaining parts taken from reference TRBV28 and TRBJ2-5, reads DVKVTQSSRYLVKRTGEKVFLECVQDMDHENMFWYRQDPGLGLRLIYFSYDVKMKEKGDIPEGYSVSREKKERFSLILESASTNQTSMYLCASNSGAFGRKETQYFGPGTRLLVL.